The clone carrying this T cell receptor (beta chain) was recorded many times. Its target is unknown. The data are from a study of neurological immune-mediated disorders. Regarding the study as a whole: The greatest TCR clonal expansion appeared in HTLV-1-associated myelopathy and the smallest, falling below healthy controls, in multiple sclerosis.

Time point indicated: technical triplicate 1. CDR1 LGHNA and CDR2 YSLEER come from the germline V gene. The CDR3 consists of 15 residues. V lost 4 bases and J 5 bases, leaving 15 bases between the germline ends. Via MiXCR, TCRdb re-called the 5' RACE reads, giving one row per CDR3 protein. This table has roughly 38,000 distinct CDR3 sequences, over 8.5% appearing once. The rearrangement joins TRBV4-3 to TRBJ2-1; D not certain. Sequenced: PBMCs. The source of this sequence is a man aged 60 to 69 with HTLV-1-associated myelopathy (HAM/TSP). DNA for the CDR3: TGCGCCAGCAGCCCCGAGTGGGCGAGGCACAATGAGCAGTTCTTC. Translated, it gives CASSPEWARHNEQFF.